This T cell receptor (beta chain) derives from a study of patients and donors after allogeneic stem cell transplantation. The CDR3 extends over 16 amino acids. V lost 1 base, J lost 3 bases, and 15 bases lay in between. TCRdb re-analysed the RT-PCR reads in MiXCR, keeping a single row per CDR3 protein. The sample lists about 400,000 distinct CDR3 sequences; 15% to 20% were seen once. This TCR was sampled from a human donor who was either an allogeneic HSCT recipient or a stem cell or donor lymphocyte infusion donor (not recorded which). It is not recorded whose cells these are; they may come from a transplant donor. Sequencing was done on a sample of blood, either unsorted or a sorted T cell fraction (not recorded which). The chain is built from TRBV12-3 or TRBV12-4 and TRBJ1-1, with D perhaps TRBD1 (6 bases). CDR3 DNA: TGTGCCAGCAGTTTAGGGAGGGGGAGGGGGGACACTGAAGCTTTCTTT. Residues: CASSLGRGRGDTEAFF.